These 27 T cell receptor beta chains originate from one sample sequenced in a study of tumor and adjacent non-tumor tissue in lung cancer. A modified ARM-PCR protocol with three rounds of nested PCR amplified TCRbeta. One entry per CDR3 protein results from TCRdb running MiXCR on the multiplex PCR reads. This table holds about 93,000 distinct CDR3 sequences, 67% found once. No cell sorting was done before RNA was extracted from the tissue. Sample: lung tumor tissue. The receptor source for this set is a man aged 55 to 69 with non-small cell lung cancer.

A few counts support this clonotype. Being one base from a much bigger clone, this may be a read error. The genes are TRBV6-2 or TRBV6-3 and TRBJ2-5; TRBD1 agrees at 7 bases. CDR1 is MNHEY, CDR2 SVGEGT, per germline. The CDR3 has 15 residues. CDR3 loop: CASSYRGQKQEAQYF. CDR3 bases: TGTGCCAGCAGTTACCGGGGACAGAAACAAGAGGCCCAGTACTTC.

This clonotype was detected once. A much larger clone sits a single nucleotide away, making a read error possible. This chain uses TRBV6-2 or TRBV6-3 with TRBJ2-3, with D possibly being TRBD1 or TRBD2 (6 bases each). The CDR3 totals 19 residues. Germline V gene data show CDR1 as MNHEY and CDR2 as SVGEGT. The CDR3 loop reads CASSYSSTHRDSSTDRQYF. The CDR3, as DNA: TGTGCCAGCAGTTACTCGAGTACCCACAGGGACTCTAGCACAGATAGGCAGTATTTT.

A note on this clonotype: The junction does not match germline at one end; this may be a read error. The rearrangement links TRBV4-2 to TRBJ2-1; TRBD2 aligns across 8 bases. Per the germline V gene, CDR1 is LGHNA and CDR2 is YNFKEQ. This CDR3 comprises 16 residues. CDR3 sequence: CVSNQDVAGGYNEQFF. In DNA, the CDR3 is TGTGTCAGCAACCAAGATGTGGCGGGAGGATACAATGAGCAGTTCTTC.

CDR3 sequence (DNA): TGTGCCAGCGGTGCTGCAGTGAGCAATCAGCCCCAGCATTTT. Translation gives CASGAAVSNQPQHF. V gene TRBV6-2 or TRBV6-3 combines with J gene TRBJ1-5; D is unresolved. The CDR3 length is 14 residues. Germline CDR1 MNHEY, CDR2 SVGEGT. Between the trimmed V and J ends, which lost 8 bases and 1 base, there was a span of 12 bases.

Notes on this clonotype: No conserved phenylalanine or tryptophan ends this CDR3, so it is likely a read error. The V call is TRBV4-2, the J call TRBJ2-7, with 9 bases lining up with TRBD2. Germline values: CDR1 LGHNA, CDR2 YNFKEQ. After removal of 0 bases from V and 1 base from J, the junction contained 7 bases not matched to a gene. The CDR3 consists of 17 residues. CDR3 sequence (DNA): TGTGCCAGCAGCCAAGATAATTCCGGACTAGCGTCCTACGAGCAGTACCTC. This encodes CASSQDNSGLASYEQYL.

The V gene is TRBV6-6, the J gene TRBJ2-2, with a tentative D call TRBD1 (5 bases). The germline V gene encodes CDR1 MNHNY and CDR2 SVGAGI (reference sequence). The V gene lost 7 bases and the J gene lost 2 bases, with 20 bases spanning the gap. The CDR3 extends over 17 amino acids. As DNA, the CDR3 is TGTGCCAGCACCCCTGCCAAGACAGTGTTTAACACCGGGGAGCTGTTTTTT. Protein product: CASTPAKTVFNTGELFF.

The genes are TRBV29-1 and TRBJ2-3; unclear D gene. Germline lookup yields CDR1 SQVTM and CDR2 ANQGSEA. V lost 8 bases and J lost 5, with 11 bases in between. The CDR3 extends over 11 amino acids. The CDR3 is CSYFHQDTQYF. In DNA form, the CDR3 reads TGCAGCTATTTCCACCAAGATACGCAGTATTTT.

This clonotype was detected many times. This chain uses TRBV28 with TRBJ2-1; 15 positions agree with TRBD2. J lost 8 bases, V lost 3 bases, and 5 bases had no gene match. CDR1 is MDHEN, CDR2 SYDVKM, per germline. The CDR3 loop spans 16 amino acids. This chain's CDR3 is CASSFPGLAGGYEQFF. The CDR3 DNA follows: TGTGCCAGCAGTTTCCCAGGACTAGCGGGAGGGTATGAGCAGTTCTTC.

This clonotype was counted many times. J is TRBJ1-3 and V is TRBV5-6, with 7 bases matching TRBD1. The V gene end was trimmed by 2 bases and the J gene end by 7 bases; junction bases not matched to a gene: 6. The CDR3 extends over 14 amino acids. Germline CDR1 is SGHDT and CDR2 is YYEEEE. CDR3 sequence reads: CASSFRQGWNTIYF. The CDR3 bases are TGTGCCAGCAGCTTCCGACAGGGATGGAACACCATATATTTT.

This clonotype appeared many times. This sequence joins TRBV6-6 and TRBJ2-3, with D perhaps TRBD2 (6 bases). Trimming took 8 bases from V and 1 from J, leaving 13 bases between them. This CDR3 is built from 14 residues. From germline, CDR1 is MNHNY and CDR2 SVGAGI (reference sequence). The CDR3 nucleotides read TGTGCCAGCCGCGGGGCGCGGGGCACAGATACGCAGTATTTT. It yields the protein CASRGARGTDTQYF.

V and J are TRBV11-2 and TRBJ2-7; 10 nucleotides agree with TRBD1. V was pared by 8 bases and J by 3 bases, with 13 bases of the junction left unmatched. The CDR3 runs 16 residues. Germline V gene data show CDR1 as SGHAT and CDR2 as FQNNGV. This CDR3 is CASYPSTTGGYYEQYF. CDR3 DNA sequence: TGTGCCAGCTACCCGTCCACGACAGGGGGCTACTACGAGCAGTACTTC.

For this clonotype: A junction end diverges from the germline sequence, so it may reflect a read error. The rearrangement joins TRBV6-1 to TRBJ2-2; no definite D call. Germline loops: CDR1 MNHNS, CDR2 SASEGT. CDR3 length: 14 residues. The CDR3 DNA follows: TGTGTCAGCAGTGAACATCGAACTGCCGGGGAGCTGTTTTTT. Translated: CVSSEHRTAGELFF.

The sample holds one count of this clonotype. Mismatch with germline at one junction end may stem from a read error. Written as DNA, the CDR3 is TGCAACGTTGAGTCAGGGGCGCTCCAACATTTT. Protein product: CNVESGALQHF. V usage is TRBV29-1 and J usage is TRBJ1-5; tentative D call: TRBD1 (6 bases). This CDR3 is 11 amino acids long. From germline, CDR1 is SQVTM and CDR2 ANQGSEA.

The V and J genes are TRBV10-3 and TRBJ2-7; 8 positions agree with TRBD2. This CDR3 is 15 amino acids long. The V and J ends lost 4 bases and 7 bases, in that order; junction bases with no gene match: 12. CDR1 is ENHRY and CDR2 is SYGVKD in the germline V gene. CDR3 DNA: TGTGCCATCAGTGTTGCGGGGGGCCAATTCTATGAGCAGTACTTC. This sequence encodes CAISVAGGQFYEQYF.

The chain combines TRBV20-1 with TRBJ2-7; possible D gene TRBD2, 6 bases. This CDR3 is 12 amino acids long. The germline V gene has CDR1 DFQATT and CDR2 SNEGSKA (reference sequence). The germline V and J ends were trimmed by 3 bases and 5 bases, with 11 bases remaining between them. CDR3 DNA: TGCAGTGCTAGGCGTGGCGGGAACGAGCAGTACTTC. Translating it yields CSARRGGNEQYF.

This clonotype has ten or more counts. V is TRBV20-1 and J is TRBJ1-1, with 7 bases that match TRBD1. The CDR3 is 15 residues long. V lost 2 bases to trimming and J lost 1 base; unmatched junction nucleotides: 7. The germline V gene has CDR1 DFQATT and CDR2 SNEGSKA (reference sequence). CDR3 residues: CSARPGQQTNTEAFF. Here the CDR3 DNA reads TGCAGTGCTAGACCGGGACAGCAGACGAACACTGAAGCTTTCTTT.

In the case of this clonotype: Since a much larger clone is just one base distant, this may be a read error. The rearrangement uses TRBV29-1 and TRBJ2-7; D could derive from TRBD1 or TRBD2 (5 bases each). V was shortened by 7 bases and J by 3 bases, with 13 bases between the two germline ends. The CDR3 sequence is 12 residues long. Germline CDR1 is SQVTM and CDR2 is ANQGSEA. CDR3 loop: CSAEVGDYEQYF. In DNA, the CDR3 is TGCAGCGCTGAGGTGGGGGACTACGAGCAGTACTTC.

The chain carries TRBV12-3 or TRBV12-4 and TRBJ2-7; 9 bases map to TRBD2. The ends lost 5 bases at V and 0 bases at J; junction bases unmatched: 8. The CDR3 is 16 residues long. The DNA for the CDR3 is TGTGCCAGCAGTATGACTAGCGGAGGTGTCTCCTACGAGCAGTACTTC. This codes for CASSMTSGGVSYEQYF.

This clonotype occurred once. V usage is TRBV6-2 or TRBV6-3 and J usage is TRBJ2-7; 7 positions agree with TRBD1. The germline gives CDR1 MNHEY, CDR2 SVGEGT. The J segment lost 2 bases and the V segment lost 5 bases, leaving 9 bases of the junction unmatched. The CDR3 consists of 15 residues. The CDR3 DNA follows: TGTGCCAGCAGTACACCTGGACAGGCGACCTACGAGCAGTACTTC. Residues: CASSTPGQATYEQYF.

The chain combines TRBV6-1 with TRBJ1-2, with TRBD1 identical over 10 bases. This CDR3 region has 14 residues. Germline lookup yields CDR1 MNHNS and CDR2 SASEGT. Losses at the gene ends were 5 bases for V and 13 bases for J; bases not matched to a gene: 13. This CDR3 reads CASSRIDRGHGCTF. Written as DNA, the CDR3 is TGTGCCAGCAGTCGCATCGACAGGGGGCATGGTTGCACCTTC.

The chain employs TRBV7-2 and TRBJ2-2, with 7 bases that match TRBD2. The CDR3 is made up of 16 amino acids. Germline CDR1 reads SGHTA; CDR2 reads FQGNSA. V trimming: 4 bases; J trimming: 4 bases; junction bases outside the gene matches: 9. The CDR3 nucleotides read TGTGCCAGCAGCTCCACCGGGACTACCGTCACCGGGGAGCTGTTTTTT. Translation gives CASSSTGTTVTGELFF.

Comment on this clonotype: One junction end disagrees with the germline gene, perhaps due to a read error. The chain is built from TRBV11-2 and TRBJ2-3, with D perhaps TRBD1 (7 bases). Germline-derived CDR1 and CDR2 are SGHAT and FQNNGV. The CDR3 spans 15 residues. CDR3 bases: TGTGCCAGCAGCCTGGGGCAGGGGGGCGCAGGTACGCAGTATTTC. Residues: CASSLGQGGAGTQYF.

A remark on this clonotype: A much larger clone is a single base away; this may be a read error. The chain has TRBV28 and TRBJ2-7; 8 bases are shared with TRBD1. This CDR3 region has 16 residues. From germline, CDR1 is MDHEN and CDR2 SYDVKM. The CDR3 here is CASSAIGTGLPYEEYF. DNA of the CDR3: TGTGCCAGCAGTGCCATCGGGACAGGTCTTCCCTACGAGGAGTACTTC. The entire variable domain, with the rest obtained from reference TRBV28 and TRBJ2-7, is as follows: DVKVTQSSRYLVKRTGEKVFLECVQDMDHENMFWYRQDPGLGLRLIYFSYDVKMKEKGDIPEGYSVSREKKERFSLILESASTNQTSMYLCASSAIGTGLPYEEYFGPGTRLTVT.

Ten or more counts support this clonotype. The chain uses TRBV10-3 and TRBJ2-1; no clear D gene. V lost 6 bases, J lost 0 bases, and 0 bases lay in between. The CDR3 runs 11 residues. The V gene's germline CDR1 is ENHRY and CDR2 SYGVKD. In nucleotides, the CDR3 is TGTGCCATCAGCTCCTACAATGAGCAGTTCTTC. The encoded protein is CAISSYNEQFF.

This clonotype appeared a few times. A much larger clone lies a single base off, so this may be a read error. The chain couples TRBV29-1 to TRBJ2-1; D is unclear. Between the trimmed V and J ends, which lost 7 bases and 6 bases, there was a span of 10 bases. CDR1 and CDR2 (germline): SQVTM, ANQGSEA. The CDR3 has 11 residues. CDR3 bases: TGCAGCGCTACTCTCGTCAATGAGCAGTTCTTC. It translates to CSATLVNEQFF.

In regard to this clonotype: No DNA is shown, since the ends of the CDR3 on it are uncertain; the CDR3 is the one TCRdb lists. The chain's CDR3 is CCVFGQGTKTEAFF. V is TRBV29-1 and J is TRBJ1-1; the table's TRBD1 call for D was not verified on the DNA. Germline V gene data show CDR1 as SQVTM and CDR2 as ANQGSEA. The CDR3 has 14 amino acids, counting both end residues.

In the case of this clonotype: Germline and junction disagree at one end, which may indicate a read error. The chain is built from TRBV12-3 or TRBV12-4 and TRBJ2-3; perhaps TRBD1 as D (5 bases). The CDR3 is 14 amino acids. CDR3 in amino acids: CASSLVVGPDTQYF. The CDR3, as DNA: TGTGCCAGCAGCTTAGTGGTGGGGCCAGATACGCAGTATTTT.